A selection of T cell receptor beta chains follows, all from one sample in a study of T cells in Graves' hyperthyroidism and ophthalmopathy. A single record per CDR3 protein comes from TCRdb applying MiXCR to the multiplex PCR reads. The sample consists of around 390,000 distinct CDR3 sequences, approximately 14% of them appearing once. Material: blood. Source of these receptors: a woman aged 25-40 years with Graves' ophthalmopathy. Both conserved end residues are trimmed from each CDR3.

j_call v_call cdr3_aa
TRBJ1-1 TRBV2 AIQVNTEAF
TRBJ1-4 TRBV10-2 ASRKDRGRIEKLF
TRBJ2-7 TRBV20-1 SGAKGLAGGLDQY
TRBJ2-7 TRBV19 ASRAGSSPGSEQY
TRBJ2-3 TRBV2 ASKLAGDTQY
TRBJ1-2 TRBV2 ASSEGPTGGSYGYT
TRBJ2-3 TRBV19 ASSIPWETDTQY
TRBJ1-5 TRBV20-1 SAKRESNQPQH
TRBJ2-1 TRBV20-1 SARDGRTGSLEQF
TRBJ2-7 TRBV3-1 ASSQQGKDEQY
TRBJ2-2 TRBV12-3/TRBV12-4 ASTKGWTGNTGELF
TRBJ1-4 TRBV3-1 ASSQAGTVGGKLF
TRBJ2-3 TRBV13 ASSKGQGSTDTQY
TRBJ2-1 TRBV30 AWSGTPGLQF
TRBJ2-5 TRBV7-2 ASSLLRGAQETQY
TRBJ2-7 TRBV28 ASSFPGIAGGEQY
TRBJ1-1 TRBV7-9 ASSLLGEGTTEAF
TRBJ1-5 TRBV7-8 ASSDTGTGEYSNQPQH
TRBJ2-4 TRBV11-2 ASSFLGIQY
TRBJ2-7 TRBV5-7 ASSTRTENYEQY
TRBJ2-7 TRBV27 ASSAGRGMDYEQY
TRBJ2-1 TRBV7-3 ASRKGGGGPYNEQF
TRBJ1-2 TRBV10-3 AIRETVQENYGYT
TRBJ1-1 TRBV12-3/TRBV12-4 ASSFTGNTEAF
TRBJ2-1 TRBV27 ASSLSDRGGHNEQF
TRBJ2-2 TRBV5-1 ASSWTTGAGELF
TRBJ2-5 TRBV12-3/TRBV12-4 ASRLRGEHQETQY
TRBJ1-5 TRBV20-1 SAREARARQPQH
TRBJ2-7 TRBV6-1 ASKRDPGSSYEQY
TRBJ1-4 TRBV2 ASQTEEDNEKLF
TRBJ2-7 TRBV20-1 SAPGPESLYEQY
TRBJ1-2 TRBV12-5 ASGPTVPEFGYT
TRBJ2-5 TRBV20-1 SASRAGSTQETQY